This TCR beta chain was recovered during a study of blood T cell repertoires in COVID-19. Sequenced by immunoSEQ multiplex PCR; TCRdb stores in-frame clones only, minus some. The sample carries roughly 390,000 clones, 85% recorded once. Germline values: CDR1 SGHTA, CDR2 FQGTGA. Trimming removed 2 bases from V and 6 bases from J, with 16 bases in between. The CDR3 contains 15 residues. The sequencing sample was made of peripheral blood. The genes are TRBV7-3 and TRBJ1-2; no firm D call. The receptor was isolated from a woman younger than 30 with acute or convalescent COVID-19. As DNA, the CDR3 is TGTGCCAGCAGCTTACTCCGGAGGAACTCGCATGGCTACACCTTC. Protein product: CASSLLRRNSHGYTF. Drawing the rest from reference TRBV7-3 and TRBJ1-2, the complete variable domain is GAGVSQTPSNKVTEKGKYVELRCDPISGHTALYWYRQSLGQGPEFLIYFQGTGAADDSGLPNDRFFAVRPEGSVSTLKIQRTERGDSAVYLCASSLLRRNSHGYTFGSGTRLTVV.